This TCR beta chain derives from a study of blood T cell repertoires in COVID-19. Study-level background: Samples taken during acute and convalescent COVID-19 were collected in the United States, Italy and Spain. PBMCs, B-cell-depleted T cells, or T cells were the source of the cDNA or gDNA that made up the material.

V lost 0 bases, J lost 3 bases, and 8 bases stayed unmatched. This CDR3 spans 18 amino acids. Germline CDR1 LGHNA, CDR2 YSLEER. As handled by the study authors: How many nucleated cells were present was estimated from reference gene primer amplification. The repertoire was sequenced with immunoSEQ multiplex PCR; TCRdb's copy has only in-frame clones and lacks some. V and J calls and clone size are those listed in that table; D and trimming were worked out from the DNA. The sample has 20,000 to 25,000 clones, 80% to 90% seen once. The chain couples TRBV4-3 to TRBJ2-1; 10 bases are shared with TRBD2. Sequences were obtained from peripheral blood. The clonotype originates from a human donor with active COVID-19. The donor label of this sample is uncertain. The DNA of the CDR3 is TGCGCCAGCAGCCAAGATTTTGTGGGACTAGCGTACTACAATGAGCAGTTCTTC. It specifies CASSQDFVGLAYYNEQFF.